One sample yielded the 8 T cell receptor beta chains listed below, sequenced in a study of blood T cell repertoires in COVID-19. Here immunoSEQ multiplex PCR was the method, and the copy in TCRdb shows in-frame clones only, minus some. Altogether approximately 190,000 clones are present, roughly 82% being singletons, with the ten largest covering approximately 4.7%. Source material: PBMCs or T cells enriched from blood (not recorded which). These receptors were taken from a woman aged 60-70 years with acute COVID-19.

The chain uses TRBV27 and TRBJ1-1; D ambiguous. The CDR3 is 14 amino acids. V lost 6 bases to trimming and J lost 8 bases, with 19 bases between them. Germline CDR1 and CDR2: MNHEY and SMNVEV (reference sequence). DNA for the CDR3: TGTGCCAGCAGCCCGCTCCTAGGCTTCGAGGAAGCTTTCTTT. Encoded protein: CASSPLLGFEEAFF.

The rearrangement links TRBV7-2 to TRBJ1-4; D ambiguous. CDR3 length: 15 amino acids. CDR1 SGHTA and CDR2 FQGNSA come from the germline V gene. Trimming shortened V by 3 bases and J by 5 bases, and 13 bases separated the two germline ends. CDR3 sequence (DNA): TGTGCCAGCAGCTTGTATGACATTCGCAATGAAAAACTGTTTTTT. This translates into CASSLYDIRNEKLFF.

This chain links TRBV9 with TRBJ2-6; 8 bases align to TRBD1. The CDR3 has 16 amino acids. The ends lost 5 bases at V and 0 bases at J; junction bases unmatched: 4. CDR1 and CDR2 (germline): SGDLS, YYNGEE. The CDR3 DNA follows: TGTGCCAGCAGAGGGACAGGCGGCTCTGGGGCCAACGTCCTGACTTTC. The encoded protein is CASRGTGGSGANVLTF.

This chain connects TRBV7-2 to TRBJ1-5; D ambiguous. The CDR3 contains 17 residues. Trimming stripped 2 bases from V and 0 bases from J, with 14 bases between. From germline, CDR1 is SGHTA and CDR2 FQGNSA. The CDR3, as DNA: TGTGCCAGCAGCTTACGTCCGGGGTCCAATAGCAATCAGCCCCAGCATTTT. Translation: CASSLRPGSNSNQPQHF.

The CDR3 DNA sequence: TGTGCCACCAGTGATCCACTAGCGGGGGGGATCACAGATACGCAGTATTTT. This encodes CATSDPLAGGITDTQYF. This chain connects TRBV24-1 to TRBJ2-3; 13 bases map to TRBD2. Per germline, CDR1 KGHDR and CDR2 SFDVKD. The length of the CDR3 is 17 residues. J was trimmed by 2 bases and V by 3 bases; bases with no gene match: 4.

This chain uses TRBV28 with TRBJ2-5; weak D call: TRBD2 (6 bases). Germline V gene sequence: CDR1 MDHEN, CDR2 SYDVKM. The CDR3 is 14 residues long. Trimming took off 2 bases at V and 6 bases at J, with 13 bases between the two ends. The CDR3 reads CASSLRRAGKTQYF. The CDR3 DNA reads TGTGCCAGCAGTTTAAGGAGGGCAGGAAAGACCCAGTACTTC.

The count of this clone is one. The chain has TRBV10-1 and TRBJ1-3; perhaps TRBD1 as D (5 bases). The CDR3 extends over 15 amino acids. CDR1 is WNHNN, CDR2 SYGVQD, per germline (reference sequence). Trimming took 8 bases from V and 3 from J, leaving 17 bases between them. The CDR3 sequence is CASQGVRVRGNTIYF. The CDR3 nucleotides read TGCGCCAGCCAAGGGGTCAGGGTGCGTGGAAACACCATATATTTT.

V is TRBV12-3 or TRBV12-4 and J is TRBJ1-2; possible D gene TRBD1, 5 bases. The CDR3 consists of 13 residues. The V and J ends lost 4 bases and 7 bases respectively, with 13 bases between them. The DNA of the CDR3 is TGTGCCAGCAGTTCCTCCACCCAGGGTGGCTACACCTTC. Protein: CASSSSTQGGYTF.